This entry lists 28 T cell receptor beta chains sequenced from one sample in a study of metastatic and nonmetastatic thyroid tumors. Through MiXCR, TCRdb re-clonotyped the PCR reads. The sample includes approximately 35,000 clones, about 40% of them seen just once. The entire patient cohort was treatment-naive prior to thyroid surgery. The sample was tumor tissue. These receptors were taken from a female donor with papillary thyroid cancer or a benign thyroid nodule (not recorded which). Some clones in this sample may be carry-over from other donors' samples.

The rearrangement uses TRBV5-1 and TRBJ1-2; tentative D call: TRBD1 (6 bases). The CDR3 is made up of 15 amino acids. The germline gives CDR1 SGHRS, CDR2 YFSETQ. Trimming shortened V by 4 bases and J by 7 bases, and 20 bases separated the two germline ends. CDR3 sequence: CASSLLMDSLSGYTF. The CDR3 DNA reads TGCGCCAGCAGCCTCTTAATGGACAGTCTTTCTGGCTACACCTTC.

The chain links TRBV19 to TRBJ1-1; 10 bases map to TRBD1. Trimming cost V 3 bases and J 2 bases; bases outside gene matches: 3. Looked up from germline, CDR1 is LNHDA and CDR2 is SQIVND (reference sequence). The CDR3 is 15 amino acids. The CDR3 region has the DNA TGTGCCAGTAGTATTGAGACAGGGGGCAACACTGAAGCTTTCTTT. Amino acid sequence: CASSIETGGNTEAFF.

The chain is built from TRBV18 and TRBJ2-6; D ambiguous. Looked up from germline, CDR1 is KGHSH and CDR2 is LQKENI. V gave up 2 bases and J gave up 0 bases, with 5 bases separating them. This CDR3 has 15 amino acids. The CDR3: CASSPRDSGANVLTF. Written as DNA, the CDR3 is TGTGCCAGCTCACCAAGGGACTCTGGGGCCAACGTCCTGACTTTC.

This clone was detected only a few times. This rearrangement joins TRBV28 to TRBJ2-7; a weak D match, TRBD1 (5 bases). The V and J ends lost 8 bases and 6 bases respectively, with 20 bases between them. Germline CDR1 is MDHEN and CDR2 is SYDVKM. CDR3 length: 14 amino acids. In nucleotides, the CDR3 is TGTGCCAGCGCTGGGGCACCGATCAGGAGCGAGCAGTACTTC. Translation gives CASAGAPIRSEQYF. Full variable domain (rest looked up from reference TRBV28 and TRBJ2-7): DVKVTQSSRYLVKRTGEKVFLECVQDMDHENMFWYRQDPGLGLRLIYFSYDVKMKEKGDIPEGYSVSREKKERFSLILESASTNQTSMYLCASAGAPIRSEQYFGPGTRLTVT.

This sequence joins TRBV14 and TRBJ2-1, with a weak D call TRBD2 (6 bases). Trimming stripped 0 bases from V and 6 bases from J, with 18 bases between. Germline CDR1 and CDR2: SGHDN and FVKESK. The CDR3 length is 17 residues. Written as DNA, the CDR3 is TGTGCCAGCAGCCAAGATTGGAGGGGATGGACCGTCAATGAGCAGTTCTTC. Translating gives CASSQDWRGWTVNEQFF.

In this sample, this clone turned up a few times. The J gene is TRBJ2-7, the V gene TRBV27; D perhaps matches TRBD2 (6 bases). There are 12 residues in the CDR3. Germline loops: CDR1 MNHEY, CDR2 SMNVEV (reference sequence). Trimming shortened V by 8 bases and J by 3 bases, and 11 bases separated the two germline ends. The CDR3 DNA is TGTGCCAGCCTTAGCGGAAACTACGAGCAGTACTTC. Amino acid sequence: CASLSGNYEQYF.

The chain couples TRBV7-2 to TRBJ2-3; D uncertain. V was pared by 1 base and J by 4 bases, with 6 bases between. Germline values: CDR1 SGHTA, CDR2 FQGNSA. The CDR3 has 13 amino acids. Here the CDR3 DNA reads TGTGCCAGCAGCTTAGTCATCCCAGATACGCAGTATTTT. Encoded protein: CASSLVIPDTQYF.

This clone has only a few counts. The rearrangement joins TRBV2 to TRBJ2-1, with TRBD1 as a possible D gene (6 bases). The V gene's germline CDR1 is SNHLY and CDR2 FYNNEI. Deletions cut 10 bases from V and 7 bases from J, with 20 bases between. The CDR3 sequence is 14 residues long. CDR3 in DNA: TGTGCCACCTACCGGGACAACTGGGGGAATGAGCAGTTCTTC. This encodes CATYRDNWGNEQFF. Full variable domain (remainder filled in from reference TRBV2 and TRBJ2-1): EPEVTQTPSHQVTQMGQEVILRCVPISNHLYFYWYRQILGQKVEFLVSFYNNEISEKSEIFDDQFSVERPDGSNFTLKIRSTKLEDSAMYFCATYRDNWGNEQFFGPGTRLTVL.

This rearrangement joins TRBV11-2 to TRBJ2-3, with 7 bases aligning to TRBD1. V was pared by 5 bases and J by 2 bases, with 7 bases of the junction left unmatched. Germline lookup yields CDR1 SGHAT and CDR2 FQNNGV. The CDR3 loop spans 15 amino acids. The CDR3: CASSPLTGFTDTQYF. CDR3 sequence (DNA): TGTGCCAGCAGCCCCCTGACAGGGTTCACAGATACGCAGTATTTT.

There are a few counts of this clone. The chain links TRBV6-1 to TRBJ2-7; the D gene is possibly TRBD1 (8 bases). The V and J ends lost 6 bases and 1 base respectively, with 16 bases between them. The V gene's germline CDR1 is MNHNS and CDR2 SASEGT. The CDR3 runs 15 residues. CDR3 loop: CASSRTGGVSYEQYF. The DNA of the CDR3 is TGTGCCAGCAGCCGTACAGGGGGGGTTTCCTACGAGCAGTACTTC.

The V gene is TRBV5-1, the J gene TRBJ2-2, with 10 bases that match TRBD1. The germline CDR1 and CDR2 sequences are SGHRS and YFSETQ. The CDR3 extends over 16 amino acids. V trimming: 0 bases; J trimming: 4 bases; junction bases outside the gene matches: 3. CDR3 sequence reads: CASSLGQGAPTGELFF. The CDR3 coding sequence is TGCGCCAGCAGCTTGGGACAGGGGGCGCCCACCGGGGAGCTGTTTTTT.

This clone was counted once. This chain uses TRBV19 with TRBJ2-2; 11 bases line up with TRBD2. Germline CDR1 and CDR2: LNHDA and SQIVND (reference sequence). This CDR3 has 16 residues. Unmatched junction bases numbered 4, after V lost 4 bases and J lost 3 bases. CDR3 sequence: CASSKTSGRYTGELFF. Written as DNA, the CDR3 is TGTGCCAGTAGTAAAACTAGCGGGAGATACACCGGGGAGCTGTTTTTT.

CDR3 sequence: CAWSGRGQEYNSPLHF. The CDR3, as DNA: TGTGCCTGGAGTGGTCGAGGGCAGGAGTATAATTCACCCCTCCACTTT. V is TRBV30 and J is TRBJ1-6, with D uncertain. V gave up 1 base and J gave up 4 bases, with 14 bases separating them. The CDR3 runs to 16 residues. Germline V gene data show CDR1 as GTSNPN and CDR2 as SVGIG (reference sequence).

The rearrangement links TRBV5-6 to TRBJ2-2; no clear D. Germline CDR1 and CDR2: SGHDT and YYEEEE. The CDR3 covers 16 residues. Trimming shortened V by 7 bases and J by 2 bases, and 18 bases separated the two germline ends. Here the CDR3 DNA reads TGTGCCAGCCTCGCGTTCGCTGAGTCCAACACCGGGGAGCTGTTTTTT. Translation: CASLAFAESNTGELFF. The full variable domain, its missing parts supplied by reference TRBV5-6 and TRBJ2-2, is DAGVTQSPTHLIKTRGQQVTLRCSPKSGHDTVSWYQQALGQGPQFIFQYYEEEERQRGNFPDRFSGHQFPNYSSELNVNALLLGDSALYLCASLAFAESNTGELFFGEGSRLTVL.

This clone was recorded a few times. Sequence at one end of the junction differs from germline and may be a read error. The chain uses TRBV6-9 and TRBJ2-7, with 8 bases matching TRBD1. Germline CDR1 is MNHGY and CDR2 is SVAAGI. CDR3 length: 13 residues. CDR3 sequence reads: CASSGTGNYEQYF. The CDR3 bases are TGCGCCAGCAGTGGGACAGGAAATTACGAGCAGTACTTC.

J is TRBJ2-1 and V is TRBV27, with a tentative D call TRBD2 (5 bases). The CDR3 contains 15 residues. V was cut by 5 bases and J by 6 bases, with 17 bases left in between. The germline V gene encodes CDR1 MNHEY and CDR2 SMNVEV (reference sequence). The CDR3 here is CASSPLSTGSNEQFF. The CDR3 nucleotides are TGTGCCAGCAGTCCCCTGTCCACGGGGTCCAATGAGCAGTTCTTC.

The gene calls are TRBV7-2 and TRBJ2-3; 8 nucleotides agree with TRBD2. CDR1 is SGHTA and CDR2 is FQGNSA in the germline V gene. This CDR3 contains 15 residues. With 6 bases clipped from V and 0 bases from J, the junction kept 5 bases outside the gene matches. The CDR3, as DNA: TGTGCCAGCAGGCTAGCGGGCACTAGCACAGATACGCAGTATTTT. Its protein is CASRLAGTSTDTQYF.

The sample holds a few counts of this clone. The rearrangement uses TRBV5-1 and TRBJ2-6, with TRBD1 as a possible D gene (6 bases). Germline V lookup: CDR1 SGHRS, CDR2 YFSETQ. The CDR3 spans 18 residues. V lost 0 bases and J 0 bases, leaving 13 bases between the germline ends. CDR3 residues: CASSLVPGDLSGANVLTF. The CDR3 nucleotides read TGCGCCAGCAGCTTGGTCCCAGGGGACCTCTCTGGGGCCAACGTCCTGACTTTC.

This clone occurred a few times. V gene TRBV28 combines with J gene TRBJ1-5, with D unclear. The V gene lost 5 bases and the J gene lost 4 bases, with 12 bases spanning the gap. The CDR3 runs 14 residues. CDR1 is MDHEN, CDR2 SYDVKM, per germline. The CDR3 loop is CASSLGQDNQPQHF. The CDR3 DNA reads TGTGCCAGCAGTCTCGGGCAGGATAATCAGCCCCAGCATTTT.

This clone showed up just a few times. The chain carries TRBV7-8 and TRBJ1-2, with a tentative D call TRBD1 (5 bases). The germline V and J ends were trimmed by 4 bases and 5 bases, with 14 bases remaining between them. The CDR3 is 14 residues long. The germline CDR1 and CDR2 sequences are SGHVS and FQNEAQ. The CDR3 region is CASSSEGLGYGYTF. The CDR3 DNA reads as TGTGCCAGCAGCTCTGAGGGGCTCGGGTATGGCTACACCTTC.

The rearrangement links TRBV6-2 or TRBV6-3 to TRBJ2-7; 9 positions match TRBD1. J was trimmed by 4 bases and V by 5 bases; bases with no gene match: 9. This CDR3 region has 15 residues. Per the germline V gene, CDR1 is MNHEY and CDR2 is SVGEGT. The CDR3, as DNA: TGTGCCAGCAGTCGCACACAGGGGGCGGGGTACGAGCAGTACTTC. This sequence encodes CASSRTQGAGYEQYF.

The chain carries TRBV20-1 and TRBJ1-2; no clear D. Germline V gene sequence: CDR1 DFQATT, CDR2 SNEGSKA (reference sequence). The CDR3 totals 14 residues. V lost 0 bases to trimming and J lost 3 bases, with 11 bases between them. DNA for the CDR3: TGCAGTGCTAGAGATCCGAAGGGAGACTATGGCTACACCTTC. It translates to CSARDPKGDYGYTF.

The chain has TRBV28 and TRBJ2-7; possibly TRBD1 for D (8 bases). The CDR3 covers 14 residues. Germline V lookup: CDR1 MDHEN, CDR2 SYDVKM. V dropped 2 bases and J dropped 6 bases, with 14 bases sitting between them. The CDR3 DNA reads as TGTGCCAGCAGTTTAACCCACAGGGGGGGCGAGCAGTACTTC. Translated, it gives CASSLTHRGGEQYF.

The CDR3 region is CSARIGVLAGYTGELFF. The CDR3 coding sequence is TGCAGTGCTAGAATCGGTGTCCTAGCGGGCTACACCGGGGAGCTGTTTTTT. The chain links TRBV20-1 to TRBJ2-2, with 8 positions matching TRBD2. The CDR3 loop spans 17 amino acids. V dropped 2 bases and J dropped 3; count of bases not matched to a gene: 11. Germline-derived CDR1 and CDR2 are DFQATT and SNEGSKA (reference sequence).

This chain joins TRBV7-9 and TRBJ2-7; D gene unclear. Germline-derived CDR1 and CDR2 are SEHNR and FQNEAQ (reference sequence). V was cut by 5 bases and J by 5 bases, with 13 bases left in between. This CDR3 is 13 amino acids long. The CDR3 region is CASSPAAGNEQYF. For the CDR3, the DNA is TGTGCCAGCAGCCCCGCTGCAGGAAACGAGCAGTACTTC.

DNA of the CDR3: TGTGCCAGCAGCCACCTCGAACTGTTCACAGATACGCAGTATTTT. It specifies CASSHLELFTDTQYF. This chain uses TRBV4-2 with TRBJ2-3; no clear D. This CDR3 is 15 amino acids long. Germline V gene sequence: CDR1 LGHNA, CDR2 YNFKEQ. V lost 3 bases and J lost 2, with 12 bases in between.

The chain carries TRBV3-1 and TRBJ2-1, with 8 bases identical to TRBD2. Germline CDR1 is LGHDT and CDR2 is YNNKEL (reference sequence). The length of the CDR3 is 17 residues. Germline trimming cut 0 bases from V and 8 bases from J; bases unmatched to any gene: 12. The CDR3 DNA follows: TGTGCCAGCAGCCAAGAAGGGCCCCGGGAGGGCCCAGATGAGCAGTTCTTC. It codes for CASSQEGPREGPDEQFF.

This clone was seen a few times. The chain has TRBV6-1 and TRBJ1-1; 7 bases line up with TRBD1. This CDR3 is 16 amino acids long. V lost 0 bases to trimming and J lost 4 bases; unmatched junction nucleotides: 8. CDR1 MNHNS and CDR2 SASEGT come from the germline V gene. The CDR3 is CASSEAEPGQSTEAFF. The CDR3 DNA reads TGTGCCAGCAGTGAAGCCGAGCCGGGACAGTCCACTGAAGCTTTCTTT.